This record looks at one T cell receptor beta chain sequence and its context. Its target antigen remains unknown. Qualities for individual bases were not recorded, and no much larger clone is one base off. These data come from a study of shared clonotypes between healthy human individuals (dated by TCRdb to 2020 to 2022). About the full investigation: A couple of women and a few men aged 18 to 49 years were included in the cohort. Per donor, three plates each were used for CD4 naive and CD4 memory, two for CD8 naive, and one for CD8 memory. Blood TCR repertoires of a handful of healthy adults were deeply sequenced to estimate repertoire size and the extent of clonotype sharing between individuals. Libraries were prepared and TCR repertoires were sequenced by different laboratories using diverse techniques, in order to increase sequencing depth and limit assay-specific biases. Leukapheresis yielded between about 0.94 and 8.9 billion PBMCs per donor.

Healthy HIV-negative adults with no recently reported acute infections or vaccinations were included as donors. Every donor was a Caucasian adult living in Nashville, Tennessee, USA. CD4+ T cells were enriched by magnetic negative selection, after which naive cells were positively selected on CD45RA and the negative fraction was taken as the memory subset. After blood collection by leukapheresis, PBMCs were isolated using Ficoll-Histopaque density gradient centrifugation and then cryopreserved in the vapor phase of liquid nitrogen. Purity and quantity of every magnetically sorted T cell population were checked by analytical flow cytometry. Genomic DNA was isolated from each sorted fraction and quantified by UV absorbance on a Nanodrop 2000c. TCR CDR3 regions were amplified from genomic DNA by multiplex PCR using the deep immunoSEQ assay. Extracted genomic DNA from each cell subset was spread evenly across all wells of several immunoSEQ 96-well plates, with each plate serving as a replicate. Each replicate PCR for sorted subsets received roughly 0.2 ug genomic DNA, equal to tens of thousands of T cell genomes. The purified libraries were quantified using a Qubit 3.0 fluorometer, sized with a Bioanalyzer 2100, and then quantified again using the KAPA Library Quantification kit. A separate single-read 150-cycle Illumina NextSeq 550 flow cell was used to sequence each immunoSEQ 96-well plate. As for how the authors treated the data: Because the immunoSEQ output held only junctional sequences and lacked quality scores, the filtering could not match the filtering applied to full-length reads. Sequences were annotated with PyIR, a Python wrapper for IgBLAST v1.9, and V/J genes and CDR3 were assigned using IMGT germline references. Any read was removed if the V/J assignment was weak (E-value above 1e-6), the CDR3 was missing, or the read contained stop codons, out-of-frame junctions, or ambiguous translated residues. V3J clonotypes were defined as sequences sharing the same inferred V gene, J gene, and CDR3 amino acid sequence. Percentage overlap between repertoires was calculated by dividing the number of shared unique clonotypes by the size of the smaller repertoire. RTK rarefaction, the Chao1 estimator, and Recon v2.1 estimates of unobserved clonotypes were used to assess repertoire richness. Generation probabilities were computed with OLGA for all TCRbeta clonotypes obtained by the gDNA method from several donors. Held by TCRdb, this immuneACCESS table contains in-frame sequences only and omits some clones. Under half of the omission traces to an unresolved V gene where checked; the cause of the rest is unknown. That table furnishes V, J and clone size, whereas the DNA furnished D and trimming. Present in this sample are fewer than 2.5 million clones, under 95% of which were seen just once. The ten largest clones represent 0.36% of the sample.

Overall results and qualifications from the work: Only blood was sampled, and tissue TCR repertoires likely differ from those in blood. Because the study included only a small number of donors, the genetic and exposure-history diversity represented was limited. Across several donors, approximately 4.6% of naive CD4, roughly 3.3% of naive CD8, roughly 2.2% of memory CD4, and about 0.4% of memory CD8 clonotypes were shared. Incomplete sequencing was indicated by rarefaction of sorted-subset datasets, despite the large sequencing depth. Pairwise subsampling led to the expectation that sequencing depth would affect the degree of clonotype sharing among donors. Compared with non-shared clonotypes, clonotypes shared by all four sorted-subset donors had higher generation probabilities. Estimated clonotype richness was generally larger for naive than for memory subsets.

The CDR3 holds 16 amino acids from the cysteine to the phenylalanine. Only the CDR3 region is kept as DNA, spanning 48 bases read in frame from base 1. V is pared back by 5 bases and J by 6 bases, with 20 bases lying between the germline termini. CDR1 is given as MDHEN and CDR2 as SYDVKM, both from the germline V gene. The sequence is built from TRBV28 and TRBJ2-1; the D element might be TRBD1 or TRBD2, as each aligns at 6 bases. This TCR came from a man aged 18 to 30 in good health. Some clones in this sample may be carry-over from other donors' samples. The sample was naive CD4+ T cells from PBMCs. This specimen's cell subset or site label, per the study, means: CD45RA+ positively selected. The nucleotide sequence is TGTGCCAGCAGTCGACTAGGGGGGAAGGTTTCCAATGAGCAGTTCTTC. This is translated as CASSRLGGKVSNEQFF.